One sample yielded the 28 T cell receptor beta chains listed below, sequenced in a study of blood T cell repertoires in COVID-19. Assay: immunoSEQ multiplex PCR; the TCRdb copy retains only in-frame clones and omits some. The sample has roughly 88,000 clones, about 93% seen once. Material for sequencing was peripheral blood. The receptors stem from a woman aged 45-65 years in a cohort sampled during active COVID-19.

The chain joins TRBV19 to TRBJ2-3; no firm D call. Germline V gene data show CDR1 as LNHDA and CDR2 as SQIVND (reference sequence). CDR3 length: 19 amino acids. V was trimmed by 4 bases and J by 2 bases, leaving 25 bases between them. The CDR3 DNA follows: TGTGCCAGTAGTAGACTCCCGATGGGTGGGTCCAGCCTCACAGATACGCAGTATTTT. The encoded protein is CASSRLPMGGSSLTDTQYF.

This clone was observed a single time. The chain couples TRBV5-1 to TRBJ2-3, with 9 bases that match TRBD2. V shed 2 bases, J shed 2 bases, and the junction held 3 bases outside the gene matches. CDR1 and CDR2 from the germline V gene are SGHRS and YFSETQ. The CDR3 runs 15 residues. The CDR3 coding sequence is TGCGCCAGCAGCTTTAGCGGGGGACCCACAGATACGCAGTATTTT. Protein sequence: CASSFSGGPTDTQYF. The complete variable domain, with remaining parts taken from reference TRBV5-1 and TRBJ2-3, reads KAGVTQTPRYLIKTRGQQVTLSCSPISGHRSVSWYQQTPGQGLQFLFEYFSETQRNKGNFPGRFSGRQFSNSRSEMNVSTLELGDSALYLCASSFSGGPTDTQYFGPGTRLTVL.

The genes are TRBV29-1 and TRBJ2-4; D is perhaps TRBD1 (5 bases). V was clipped by 3 bases and J by 7 bases, with 13 bases between them. The CDR3 totals 13 residues. Germline CDR1 reads SQVTM; CDR2 reads ANQGSEA. CDR3 loop: CSVDGHMGNIQYF. The CDR3 nucleotides read TGCAGCGTTGACGGACACATGGGGAACATTCAGTACTTC.

V gene TRBV6-1 combines with J gene TRBJ1-2, with a possible D match to TRBD1 (6 bases). V lost 2 bases, J lost 2 bases, and 18 bases lay in between. The CDR3 extends over 17 amino acids. Germline values: CDR1 MNHNS, CDR2 SASEGT. The CDR3 DNA is TGTGCCAGCAGTGAACCCGGAGGGGGGGGAGGGAACTATGGCTACACCTTC. Its translation is CASSEPGGGGGNYGYTF.

The rearrangement uses TRBV4-1 and TRBJ1-3; a possible D gene is TRBD1 (6 bases). The CDR3 spans 16 residues. V lost 3 bases, J lost 0 bases, and 12 bases lay in between. Germline V gene data show CDR1 as MGHRA and CDR2 as YSYEKL. The CDR3 region has the DNA TGCGCCAGCAGCCAGTCGGACAGTTACTCTGGAAACACCATATATTTT. Encoded protein: CASSQSDSYSGNTIYF.

The chain couples TRBV5-1 to TRBJ2-2; unclear D gene. Per germline, CDR1 SGHRS and CDR2 YFSETQ. The CDR3 totals 14 residues. V lost 4 bases to trimming and J lost 1 base, with 8 bases between them. CDR3 sequence reads: CASSPRGNTGELFF. CDR3 nucleotide sequence: TGCGCCAGCAGCCCTCGAGGGAACACCGGGGAGCTGTTTTTT. The entire variable domain, with the rest obtained from reference TRBV5-1 and TRBJ2-2, is as follows: KAGVTQTPRYLIKTRGQQVTLSCSPISGHRSVSWYQQTPGQGLQFLFEYFSETQRNKGNFPGRFSGRQFSNSRSEMNVSTLELGDSALYLCASSPRGNTGELFFGEGSRLTVL.

The chain recombines TRBV3-1 (or the pseudogene TRBV3-2) with TRBJ2-3, with 15 bases that match TRBD2. Germline assignment: CDR1 LGHDT and CDR2 YNNKEL (reference sequence). The CDR3 sequence is 15 residues long. With 5 bases clipped from V and 3 bases from J, the junction kept 0 bases outside the gene matches. Here the CDR3 reads CASSGLAGGTDTQYF. CDR3 DNA sequence: TGTGCCAGCAGCGGACTAGCGGGAGGGACAGATACGCAGTATTTT.

This clone was seen only once. The chain uses TRBV14 and TRBJ2-7, with TRBD2 as a possible D gene (7 bases). The V gene's germline CDR1 is SGHDN and CDR2 FVKESK. There are 14 residues in the CDR3. Trimming cost V 4 bases and J 4 bases, with 14 bases left between them. Written as DNA, the CDR3 is TGTGCCAGCAGCCCCCCAGGGAGGGGGTACGAGCAGTACTTC. This gives the protein CASSPPGRGYEQYF.

V and J are TRBV6-5 and TRBJ1-5; TRBD1 agrees at 10 bases. CDR3 length: 15 amino acids. With V trimmed by 8 bases and J by 4 bases, 8 bases remained unmatched. Germline V gene lookup returns CDR1 MNHEY and CDR2 SVGAGI. The CDR3 bases are TGTGCCAGCGGACCGAGGGACAGGGGAAATCAGCCCCAGCATTTT. The encoded protein is CASGPRDRGNQPQHF.

The J gene is TRBJ1-1, the V gene TRBV29-1; D is perhaps TRBD1 (5 bases). V was shortened by 4 bases and J by 0 bases, with 12 bases between the two germline ends. CDR3 length: 14 amino acids. Germline V gene data show CDR1 as SQVTM and CDR2 as ANQGSEA. CDR3 region: CSVATGEMNTEAFF. CDR3 in DNA: TGCAGCGTTGCAACAGGAGAAATGAACACTGAAGCTTTCTTT.

CDR3 coding DNA: TGTGCCAGTAGTATGGGTCGGGGAAACTATGGCTACACCTTC. It specifies CASSMGRGNYGYTF. The chain has TRBV19 and TRBJ1-2; D is ambiguous. From germline, CDR1 is LNHDA and CDR2 SQIVND (reference sequence). The V gene lost 3 bases and the J gene lost 2 bases, with 10 bases spanning the gap. This CDR3 contains 14 residues.

This CDR3 reads CASSSPGQLNQPQHF. The CDR3 DNA follows: TGTGCCAGCAGCTCCCCGGGACAGCTAAATCAGCCCCAGCATTTT. V usage is TRBV5-8 and J usage is TRBJ1-5, with 7 bases lining up with TRBD1. This CDR3 comprises 15 residues. The junction had 7 bases not matched to a gene; V was cut back by 3 bases and J by 4 bases. Germline CDR1 SGHTS, CDR2 YDEGEE.

The genes are TRBV19 and TRBJ1-2; D is possibly TRBD1 (5 bases). CDR1 is LNHDA, CDR2 SQIVND, per germline (reference sequence). The CDR3 sequence is 14 residues long. Between the trimmed V and J ends, which lost 0 bases and 7 bases, there was a span of 12 bases. DNA of the CDR3: TGTGCCAGTAGTATAGAGGAGGGGACGGGTGGCTACACCTTC. The encoded protein is CASSIEEGTGGYTF.

The CDR3: CASSLRPTGSYGYTF. DNA for the CDR3: TGCGCCAGCAGCTTGCGGCCGACAGGGTCCTATGGCTACACCTTC. V and J are TRBV5-1 and TRBJ1-2; 7 bases agree with TRBD1. Trimming removed 1 base from V and 4 bases from J; junction bases left unmatched: 7. The CDR3 totals 15 residues. CDR1 SGHRS and CDR2 YFSETQ come from the germline V gene. The whole variable domain, filled in from reference TRBV5-1 and TRBJ1-2, reads KAGVTQTPRYLIKTRGQQVTLSCSPISGHRSVSWYQQTPGQGLQFLFEYFSETQRNKGNFPGRFSGRQFSNSRSEMNVSTLELGDSALYLCASSLRPTGSYGYTFGSGTRLTVV.

This chain joins TRBV28 and TRBJ2-5; D remains unclear. V dropped 2 bases and J dropped 6 bases, with 16 bases sitting between them. The CDR3 consists of 15 residues. Germline CDR1 and CDR2: MDHEN and SYDVKM. Here the CDR3 reads CASSLVQSDTKTQYF. CDR3 in DNA: TGTGCCAGCAGTTTAGTACAATCCGATACCAAGACCCAGTACTTC.

This chain links TRBV19 with TRBJ1-6; 7 bases match TRBD1. V shed 5 bases, J shed 6 bases, and the junction held 4 bases outside the gene matches. The germline CDR1 and CDR2 sequences are LNHDA and SQIVND (reference sequence). The CDR3 is 14 residues long. As DNA, the CDR3 is TGTGCCAGTAGTGTGGGGGACAGTAATTCACCCCTCCACTTT. This sequence encodes CASSVGDSNSPLHF. Filled out from reference TRBV19 and TRBJ1-6, the complete variable domain reads DGGITQSPKYLFRKEGQNVTLSCEQNLNHDAMYWYRQDPGQGLRLIYYSQIVNDFQKGDIAEGYSVSREKKESFPLTVTSAQKNPTAFYLCASSVGDSNSPLHFGNGTRLTVT.

The chain links TRBV7-3 to TRBJ2-1; 9 nucleotides align to TRBD2. After removal of 1 base from V and 6 bases from J, the junction contained 4 bases not matched to a gene. Germline CDR1 reads SGHTA; CDR2 reads FQGTGA. The CDR3 runs to 15 residues. The CDR3 is CASSLSSGSINEQFF. The CDR3 DNA follows: TGTGCCAGCAGCTTAAGTAGCGGGAGCATCAATGAGCAGTTCTTC.

The V and J genes are TRBV6-2 or TRBV6-3 and TRBJ1-2; D is uncertain. The CDR3 has 14 residues. The V gene lost 0 bases and the J gene lost 8 bases, with 13 bases spanning the gap. Per the germline V gene, CDR1 is MNHEY and CDR2 is SVGEGT. CDR3 bases: TGTGCCAGCAGTTACTCGGAGGGTTCGTGGGGCTACACCTTC. Its translation: CASSYSEGSWGYTF.

This chain joins TRBV10-2 and TRBJ2-1; 8 bases map to TRBD1. CDR1 and CDR2 (germline): WSHSY, SAAADI. With V trimmed by 2 bases and J by 8 bases, 8 bases remained unmatched. This CDR3 spans 15 amino acids. The DNA of the CDR3 is TGCGCCAGCAGTGAGATTCAGGGGGCGGGTGATGAGCAGTTCTTC. This sequence encodes CASSEIQGAGDEQFF.

The chain carries TRBV5-5 and TRBJ2-1; no definite D call. The CDR3 is 14 residues long. Trimming cost V 0 bases and J 4 bases, with 8 bases left between them. Germline CDR1 and CDR2: SGHKS and YYEKEE (reference sequence). Here the CDR3 DNA reads TGTGCCAGCAGCTTGGGGCAGGCATACAATGAGCAGTTCTTC. It specifies CASSLGQAYNEQFF.

This chain connects TRBV5-1 to TRBJ2-2; TRBD1 agrees at 9 bases. CDR1 and CDR2 from the germline V gene are SGHRS and YFSETQ. The CDR3 totals 18 residues. After removal of 1 base from V and 4 bases from J, the junction contained 11 bases not matched to a gene. The CDR3 sequence: CASSLTSGQGRGTGELFF. In DNA, the CDR3 is TGCGCCAGCAGCTTGACGTCGGGACAGGGTCGCGGCACCGGGGAGCTGTTTTTT.

This sequence joins TRBV12-2 and TRBJ1-2; no DNA check was done on the table's D call, TRBD1. TRBV12-2 is marked as a pseudogene. The CDR3 totals 14 residues. The CDR3 bases are TGTGCAAGTCGAGTGACAAGGGGGAACTATGGCTACACCTTC. It translates to CASRVTRGNYGYTF.

The chain has TRBV6-5 and TRBJ2-1, with D unresolved. There are 15 residues in the CDR3. CDR1 is MNHEY and CDR2 is SVGAGI in the germline V gene. The V end lost 0 bases, the J end lost 2 bases, and 8 bases lay between the germline ends. CDR3 sequence reads: CASSYSGQAYNEQFF. CDR3 in DNA: TGTGCCAGCAGTTACTCTGGCCAGGCCTACAATGAGCAGTTCTTC.

The chain employs TRBV19 and TRBJ1-1; D may be TRBD1 (5 bases). This CDR3 region has 14 residues. Trimming took off 4 bases at V and 1 base at J, with 10 bases between the two ends. The germline V gene has CDR1 LNHDA and CDR2 SQIVND (reference sequence). The CDR3 coding sequence is TGTGCCAGTAGTACCGACAGCCAGAACACTGAAGCTTTCTTT. Translated, it gives CASSTDSQNTEAFF.

V usage is TRBV9 and J usage is TRBJ1-3; D call uncertain. CDR3 length: 15 residues. V gave up 0 bases and J gave up 1 base, with 8 bases separating them. The V gene's germline CDR1 is SGDLS and CDR2 YYNGEE. This chain's CDR3 is CASSVGFASGNTIYF. In DNA, the CDR3 is TGTGCCAGCAGCGTAGGCTTCGCGTCTGGAAACACCATATATTTT.

This chain joins TRBV7-8 and TRBJ1-5, with D tentatively TRBD1 (6 bases). Germline CDR1 is SGHVS and CDR2 is FQNEAQ. This CDR3 contains 14 residues. V was pared by 2 bases and J by 5 bases, with 10 bases between. The CDR3 DNA is TGTGCCAGCAGCTTATGGGGGCCCCATCAGCCCCAGCATTTT. Residues: CASSLWGPHQPQHF.

This chain links TRBV3-1 (or the pseudogene TRBV3-2) with TRBJ1-1; possible D gene TRBD1, 5 bases. The CDR3 runs 17 residues. Germline V gives CDR1 LGHDT, CDR2 YNNKEL (reference sequence). The germline V and J ends were trimmed by 0 bases and 1 base, with 15 bases remaining between them. The CDR3 sequence: CASSQEFGGWKNTEAFF. Here the CDR3 DNA reads TGTGCCAGCAGCCAAGAGTTCGGGGGGTGGAAGAACACTGAAGCTTTCTTT.

The V and J genes are TRBV2 and TRBJ1-2; no clear D gene. The V gene lost 7 bases and the J gene lost 8 bases, with 17 bases spanning the gap. Germline assignment: CDR1 SNHLY and CDR2 FYNNEI. The CDR3 runs 13 residues. The CDR3 is CASIENRIGGYTF. The CDR3 DNA reads TGTGCCAGCATCGAGAACCGTATCGGGGGCTACACCTTC.